This T cell receptor (beta chain) was documented in a study of blood T cell repertoires in COVID-19 (TCRdb year 2020). Describing the broader study: Collaborator samples came from the United States, Italy and Spain and covered acute and convalescent phases of COVID-19. Where HLA class I and class II types were available, the types were taken from metadata supplied by the sample provider, not from assay-based typing. Samples were obtained from the ongoing ImmuneRACE study (first 160 participants) and from about 1,300 subjects provided by 6 global collaborators. A de-identified subject ID, COVID-19 status, age in years and sex were almost always included in the sample metadata. The dataset comprised deeply sampled blood TCRbeta repertoires from subjects exposed to, actively infected with, or recovered from COVID-19. The prospective study material was composed of cDNA or gDNA derived from T cells, B-cell-depleted T cells, or PBMCs. The repertoires were made available in a free public database intended to serve as a resource for research on the immune response to SARS-CoV-2.

Each collaborating institution followed its own protocols to collect whole blood in K2EDTA tubes. For TCRbeta analysis, collaborator samples were shipped as frozen whole blood, as isolated PBMCs, or as DNA extracted from either sample type. Paper-wide results and their limitations: How much clinical and demographic metadata was included differed by source and by participant, and the metadata was provided uncurated.

About this clone itself: Its recognized antigen is unknown. No per-base quality is available; no much larger clone lies one base away.

As encoded in the germline V gene, CDR1 is MNHEY while CDR2 is SVGAGI. The CDR3 measures 13 amino acids from cysteine to phenylalanine. Here the CDR3 DNA is all that survives: 39 bases in frame from base 1. Between the V and J ends, shortened by 4 bases and 6 bases respectively, the junction contains 10 bases. The immunoSEQ Assay, a bias-controlled multiplex PCR, was used to amplify TCRbeta CDR3 regions from genomic DNA. The original methods were these. Within the assay, amplification of reference gene primers was used to estimate how many nucleated cells each sample contained. To quantify the absolute abundance of each unique TCRbeta CDR3 rearrangement, sequence reads were collapsed and filtered. Productive Simpson clonality was computed per sample as the square root of Simpson's diversity index over productive rearrangements. Drawn from immuneACCESS, this table holds only the in-frame rearrangements with V and J called that TCRdb kept. Clones are partly lost; checked studies trace under half to an unresolved V gene and leave the rest unexplained. Clone size and the V and J calls come from that table; the DNA yielded D and trimming. The sample data list 76,000 or so clones, and 80% to 90% of these were observed just once. About a sixth of the sample is in the top ten clones.

The chain is made from TRBV6-5 and TRBJ2-1; TRBD2 is a weak D gene call, 5 bases matching. Sequenced input: peripheral blood. This sequence was found in an elderly man in a cohort sampled during active COVID-19. The nucleotide sequence reads TGTGCCAGCAGTTTACTAGGCGGCAATGAGCAGTTCTTC. Its translation reads: CASSLLGGNEQFF.